This T cell receptor (beta chain) was documented in a study of control samples from healthy donors and cancer patients. V lost 0 bases, J lost 4 bases, and 9 bases lay in between. The CDR3 has 15 amino acids. Germline V lookup: CDR1 LNHNV, CDR2 YYDKDF (reference sequence). TCRdb keeps only in-frame clones here, not all; method: immunoSEQ multiplex PCR. The table lists around 71,000 clones, roughly 86% of them singletons. The specimen was PBMCs. The chain employs TRBV15 and TRBJ2-2, with D perhaps matching TRBD1 (5 bases). The receptor was derived from a woman in her forties or fifties with head and neck cancer. The CDR3: CATSRDRALTGELFF. In DNA form, the CDR3 reads TGTGCCACCAGCAGAGACAGGGCCCTCACCGGGGAGCTGTTTTTT.